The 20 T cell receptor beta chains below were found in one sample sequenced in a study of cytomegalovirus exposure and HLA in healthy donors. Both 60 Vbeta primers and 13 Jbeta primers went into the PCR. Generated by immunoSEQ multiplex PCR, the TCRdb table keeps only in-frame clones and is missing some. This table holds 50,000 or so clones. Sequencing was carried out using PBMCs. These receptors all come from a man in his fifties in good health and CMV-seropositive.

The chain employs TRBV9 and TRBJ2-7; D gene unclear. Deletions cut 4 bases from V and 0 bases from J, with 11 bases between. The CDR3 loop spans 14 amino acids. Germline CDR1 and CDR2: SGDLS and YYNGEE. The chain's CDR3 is CASSPRRVSYEQYF. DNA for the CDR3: TGTGCCAGCAGCCCCAGGCGCGTCTCCTACGAGCAGTACTTC.

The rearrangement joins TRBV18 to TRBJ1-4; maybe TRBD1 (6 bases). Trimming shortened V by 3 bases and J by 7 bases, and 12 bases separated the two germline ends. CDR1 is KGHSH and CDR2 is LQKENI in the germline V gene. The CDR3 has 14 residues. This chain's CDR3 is CASSPGGLSEKLFF. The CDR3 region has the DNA TGTGCCAGCTCACCGGGGGGGCTTAGTGAAAAACTGTTTTTT.

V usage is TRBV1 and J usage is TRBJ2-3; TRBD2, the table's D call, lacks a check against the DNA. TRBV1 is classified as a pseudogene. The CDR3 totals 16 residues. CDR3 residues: CTSSQHWTSATDTQYF. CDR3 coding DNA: TGCACCAGCAGCCAACACTGGACTAGCGCCACAGATACGCAGTATTTT.

The CDR3 protein is CASSPTSGVSAYNEQFF. As DNA, the CDR3 is TGTGCCAGCAGTCCCACTAGCGGGGTTTCGGCCTACAATGAGCAGTTCTTC. This chain connects TRBV27 to TRBJ2-1, with 10 positions matching TRBD2. Germline trimming cut 5 bases from V and 2 bases from J; bases unmatched to any gene: 9. The CDR3 covers 17 residues. Germline CDR1 MNHEY, CDR2 SMNVEV (reference sequence).

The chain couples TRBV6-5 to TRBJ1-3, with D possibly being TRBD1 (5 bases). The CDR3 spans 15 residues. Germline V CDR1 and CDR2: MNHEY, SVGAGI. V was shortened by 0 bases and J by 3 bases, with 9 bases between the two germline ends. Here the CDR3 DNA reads TGTGCCAGCAGTTACTCGCAGACAGTTGGAAACACCATATATTTT. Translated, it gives CASSYSQTVGNTIYF.

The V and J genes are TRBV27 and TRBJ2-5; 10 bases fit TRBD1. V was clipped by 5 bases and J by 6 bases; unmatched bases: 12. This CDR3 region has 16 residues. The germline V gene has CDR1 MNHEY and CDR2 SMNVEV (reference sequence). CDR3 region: CASSTPRTGGIKTQYF. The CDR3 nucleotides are TGTGCCAGCAGTACCCCCCGGACAGGGGGTATCAAGACCCAGTACTTC.

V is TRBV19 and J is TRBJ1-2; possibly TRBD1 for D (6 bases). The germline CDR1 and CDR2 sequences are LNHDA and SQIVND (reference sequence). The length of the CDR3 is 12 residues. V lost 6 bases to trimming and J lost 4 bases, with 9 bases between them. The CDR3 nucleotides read TGTGCCAGTAGCCCGACAGGCTATGGCTACACCTTC. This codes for CASSPTGYGYTF.

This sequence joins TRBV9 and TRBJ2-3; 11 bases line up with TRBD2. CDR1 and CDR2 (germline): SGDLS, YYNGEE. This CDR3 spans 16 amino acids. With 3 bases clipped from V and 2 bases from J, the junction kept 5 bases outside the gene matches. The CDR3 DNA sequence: TGTGCCAGCAGCGAGGGGACTAGCGGCAACACAGATACGCAGTATTTT. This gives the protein CASSEGTSGNTDTQYF.

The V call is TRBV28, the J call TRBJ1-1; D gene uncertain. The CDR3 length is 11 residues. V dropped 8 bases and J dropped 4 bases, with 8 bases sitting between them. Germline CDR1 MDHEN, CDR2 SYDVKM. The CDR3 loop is CASRSGTEAFF. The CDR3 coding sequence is TGTGCCAGCCGGTCAGGCACTGAAGCTTTCTTT.

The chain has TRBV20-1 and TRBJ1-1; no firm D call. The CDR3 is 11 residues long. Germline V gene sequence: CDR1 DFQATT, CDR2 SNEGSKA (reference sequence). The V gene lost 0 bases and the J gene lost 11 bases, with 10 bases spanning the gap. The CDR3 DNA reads TGCAGTGCTAGAGATCACCCAGCGGCTTTCTTT. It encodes CSARDHPAAFF.

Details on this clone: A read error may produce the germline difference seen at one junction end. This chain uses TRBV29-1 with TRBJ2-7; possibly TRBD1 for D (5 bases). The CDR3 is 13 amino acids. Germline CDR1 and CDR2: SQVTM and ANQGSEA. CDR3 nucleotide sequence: TGCAGCGCGGGTCCAGGGCCCGCCTACAAGCAGTACTTC. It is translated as CSAGPGPAYKQYF.

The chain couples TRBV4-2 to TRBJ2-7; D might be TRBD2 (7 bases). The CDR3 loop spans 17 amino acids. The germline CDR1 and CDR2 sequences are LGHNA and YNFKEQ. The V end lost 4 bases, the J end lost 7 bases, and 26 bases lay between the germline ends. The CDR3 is CASSPPTPLRGGGEQYF. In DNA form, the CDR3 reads TGTGCCAGCAGCCCCCCAACCCCCTTGCGAGGGGGGGGAGAGCAGTACTTC.

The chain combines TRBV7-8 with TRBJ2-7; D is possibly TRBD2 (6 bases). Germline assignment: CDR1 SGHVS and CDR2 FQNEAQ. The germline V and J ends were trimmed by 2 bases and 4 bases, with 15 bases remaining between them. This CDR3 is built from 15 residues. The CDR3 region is CASSLRRLVGYEQYF. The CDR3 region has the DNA TGTGCCAGCAGCTTAAGGAGACTAGTGGGGTACGAGCAGTACTTC.

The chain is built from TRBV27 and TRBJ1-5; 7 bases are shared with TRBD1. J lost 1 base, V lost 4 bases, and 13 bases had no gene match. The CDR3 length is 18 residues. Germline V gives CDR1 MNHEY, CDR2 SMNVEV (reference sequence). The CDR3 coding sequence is TGTGCCAGCAGTTCCTTTGGGGGACAGCTCTTAAGCAATCAGCCCCAGCATTTT. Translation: CASSSFGGQLLSNQPQHF.

The CDR3 loop is CASSTRLGRGMETQYF. DNA for the CDR3: TGTGCCAGTAGTACGCGCCTAGGCAGGGGAATGGAGACCCAGTACTTC. V is TRBV19 and J is TRBJ2-5; TRBD1 is a possible D gene (6 bases). CDR3 length: 16 residues. Germline V lookup: CDR1 LNHDA, CDR2 SQIVND (reference sequence). Between the trimmed V and J ends, which lost 4 bases and 5 bases, there was a span of 20 bases.

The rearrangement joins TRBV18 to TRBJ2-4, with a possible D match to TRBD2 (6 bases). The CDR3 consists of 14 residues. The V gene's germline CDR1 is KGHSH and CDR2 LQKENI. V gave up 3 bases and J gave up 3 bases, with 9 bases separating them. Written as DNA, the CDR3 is TGTGCCAGCTCACCTTCGGGAGTCAAAAACATTCAGTACTTC. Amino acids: CASSPSGVKNIQYF.

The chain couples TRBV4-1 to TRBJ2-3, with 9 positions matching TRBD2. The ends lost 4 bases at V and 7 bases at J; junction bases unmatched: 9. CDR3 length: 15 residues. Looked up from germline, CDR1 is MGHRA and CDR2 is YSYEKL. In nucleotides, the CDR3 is TGCGCCAGCAGCCCGACTAGCGGAACCGAGCATACGCAGTATTTT. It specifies CASSPTSGTEHTQYF.

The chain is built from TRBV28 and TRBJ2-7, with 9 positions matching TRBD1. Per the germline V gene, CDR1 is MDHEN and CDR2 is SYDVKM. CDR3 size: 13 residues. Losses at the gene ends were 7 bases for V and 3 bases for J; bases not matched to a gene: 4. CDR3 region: CASMTGGYYEQYF. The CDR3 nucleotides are TGTGCCAGCATGACAGGGGGATACTACGAGCAGTACTTC.

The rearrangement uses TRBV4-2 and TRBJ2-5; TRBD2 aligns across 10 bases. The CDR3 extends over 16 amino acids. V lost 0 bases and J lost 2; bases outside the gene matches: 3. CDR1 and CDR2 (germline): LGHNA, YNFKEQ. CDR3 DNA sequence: TGTGCCAGCAGCCAAGATATAGCGGGGGGTCAAGAGACCCAGTACTTC. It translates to CASSQDIAGGQETQYF.

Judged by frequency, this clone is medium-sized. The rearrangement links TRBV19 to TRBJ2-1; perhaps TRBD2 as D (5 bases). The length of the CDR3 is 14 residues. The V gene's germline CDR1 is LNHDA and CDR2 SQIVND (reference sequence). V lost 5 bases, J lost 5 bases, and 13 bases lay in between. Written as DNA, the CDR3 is TGTGCCAGTAGTCCGTGGACTGACGACAATGAGCAGTTCTTC. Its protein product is CASSPWTDDNEQFF.